The 9 T cell receptor beta chains below all came from one sample that was sequenced in a study of shared clonotypes between healthy human individuals. Only CD45RO-negative cells positively selected for CCR7 counted as naive CD8 cells, so terminally differentiated effector memory CD45RA+ cells were excluded. Method: immunoSEQ multiplex PCR; TCRdb's copy keeps in-frame clones and lacks some. The table lists some 580,000 clones, roughly 98% of them singletons, with more than 0.3% in the top ten. The sequenced material came from naive CD8+ T cells sorted from blood. These receptors all come from a young man in good health.

V is TRBV15 and J is TRBJ1-1; possibly TRBD1 for D (6 bases). Trimming took off 4 bases at V and 6 bases at J, with 12 bases between the two ends. The CDR3 consists of 13 residues. Looked up from germline, CDR1 is LNHNV and CDR2 is YYDKDF (reference sequence). The CDR3 spells CATSTSAGAEAFF. In DNA, the CDR3 is TGTGCCACCAGCACGTCGGCAGGGGCTGAAGCTTTCTTT.

This CDR3 reads CASSPALAGDAYNEQFF. Here the CDR3 DNA reads TGCGCCAGCAGCCCCGCACTAGCGGGAGACGCCTACAATGAGCAGTTCTTC. V usage is TRBV4-1 and J usage is TRBJ2-1; TRBD2 matches 11 bases. CDR3 length: 17 residues. Germline lookup yields CDR1 MGHRA and CDR2 YSYEKL. V was clipped by 4 bases and J by 2 bases; unmatched bases: 7.

CDR3 protein: CASSLGFMNTEAFF. The DNA of the CDR3 is TGTGCCAGCAGCTTAGGCTTTATGAACACTGAAGCTTTCTTT. The genes are TRBV7-9 and TRBJ1-1, with unresolved D. The V end lost 1 base, the J end lost 0 bases, and 6 bases lay between the germline ends. This CDR3 region has 14 residues. The germline V gene encodes CDR1 SEHNR and CDR2 FQNEAQ (reference sequence).

The rearrangement uses TRBV11-2 and TRBJ2-7, with D unresolved. CDR1 SGHAT and CDR2 FQNNGV come from the germline V gene. The CDR3 totals 13 residues. Deletions cut 0 bases from V and 2 bases from J, with 5 bases between. In nucleotides, the CDR3 is TGTGCCAGCAGCTTAGAAATTGCCTACGAGCAGTACTTC. This codes for CASSLEIAYEQYF.

This clone showed up just a few times. The chain couples TRBV9 to TRBJ2-1; D perhaps matches TRBD1 (6 bases). The length of the CDR3 is 15 residues. CDR1 is SGDLS and CDR2 is YYNGEE in the germline V gene. Trimming took 1 base from V and 6 from J, leaving 14 bases between them. CDR3 in amino acids: CASSVSGQSGNEQFF. The CDR3 nucleotides are TGTGCCAGCAGCGTAAGCGGACAGTCTGGCAATGAGCAGTTCTTC.

Written as DNA, the CDR3 is TGTGCCAGCGAGGGTCCGGGGGCGGACAATGAGCAGTTCTTC. It encodes CASEGPGADNEQFF. The chain carries TRBV5-4 and TRBJ2-1; D may be TRBD1 or TRBD2 (6 bases each). CDR1 and CDR2 from the germline V gene are SGHNT and YYREEE (reference sequence). Trimming shortened V by 7 bases and J by 5 bases, and 16 bases separated the two germline ends. The length of the CDR3 is 14 residues.

J is TRBJ1-5 and V is TRBV5-1; the D is unclear. Trimming took 0 bases from V and 0 from J, leaving 4 bases between them. CDR3 size: 14 residues. Looked up from germline, CDR1 is SGHRS and CDR2 is YFSETQ. CDR3 DNA: TGCGCCAGCAGCTTGGACGATAGCAATCAGCCCCAGCATTTT. Amino acid sequence: CASSLDDSNQPQHF.

This clone was detected once. The chain joins TRBV10-2 to TRBJ2-7; 13 nucleotides agree with TRBD2. Trimming removed 6 bases from V and 7 bases from J; junction bases left unmatched: 12. Germline V gene sequence: CDR1 WSHSY, CDR2 SAAADI. The CDR3 consists of 16 residues. The CDR3 nucleotides read TGCGCCAGCAGAGGACTAGCGGGAGCTTCCTCCTGGGAGCAGTACTTC. This gives the protein CASRGLAGASSWEQYF.

The chain combines TRBV27 with TRBJ2-3; D is ambiguous. CDR1 and CDR2 (germline): MNHEY, SMNVEV (reference sequence). The CDR3 is 11 amino acids. Trimming took 8 bases from V and 6 from J, leaving 9 bases between them. CDR3 sequence reads: CASVLGDTQYF. The CDR3 DNA follows: TGTGCCAGCGTCCTAGGGGATACGCAGTATTTT.